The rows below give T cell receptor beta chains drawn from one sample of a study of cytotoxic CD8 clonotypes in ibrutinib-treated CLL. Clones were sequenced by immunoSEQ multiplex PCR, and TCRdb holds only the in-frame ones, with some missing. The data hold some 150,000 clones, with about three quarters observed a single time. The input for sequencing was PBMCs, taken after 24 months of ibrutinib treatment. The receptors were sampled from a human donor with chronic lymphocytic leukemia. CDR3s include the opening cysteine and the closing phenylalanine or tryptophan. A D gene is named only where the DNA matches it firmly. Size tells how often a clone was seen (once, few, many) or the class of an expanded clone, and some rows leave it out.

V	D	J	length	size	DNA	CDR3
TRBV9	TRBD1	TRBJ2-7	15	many	TGTGCCAGCAGCGTAGCAGGGGGCGACTCCTACGAGCAGTACTTC	CASSVAGGDSYEQYF
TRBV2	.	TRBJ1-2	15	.	TGTGCCAGCAGTGAAGCGCGACGGGGCGGCTATGGCTACACCTTC	CASSEARRGGYGYTF
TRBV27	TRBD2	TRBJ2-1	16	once	TGTGCCAGCAGTTTACCGGGACTAGCGCCGTACAATGAGCAGTTCTTC	CASSLPGLAPYNEQFF
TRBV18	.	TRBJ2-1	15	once	TGTGCCAGCTCACCGTGGGGTACCGACTACAATGAGCAGTTCTTC	CASSPWGTDYNEQFF
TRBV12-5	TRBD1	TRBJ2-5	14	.	TGTGCTAGTGGACGGACAGGGGTGGGAGAGACCCAGTACTTC	CASGRTGVGETQYF
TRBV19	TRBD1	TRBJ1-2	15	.	TGTGCCAGTAGTATAGGAGGGACAGGCGACTATGGCTACACCTTC	CASSIGGTGDYGYTF
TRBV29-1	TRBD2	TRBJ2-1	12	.	TGCAGCGCCCCCCGGGGGGTTAATGAGCAGTTCTTC	CSAPRGVNEQFF
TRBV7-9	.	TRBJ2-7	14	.	TGTGCCAGCAGCTTAGAGGTTCGTAACTACGAGCAGTACTTC	CASSLEVRNYEQYF
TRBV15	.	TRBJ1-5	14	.	TGTGCCACCAGCAGAGGGGGAGGTGTTCGGCCCCAGCATTTT	CATSRGGGVRPQHF
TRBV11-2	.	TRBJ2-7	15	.	TGTGCCAGCAGCCCAGGGGCGGGTCGGTCGGTCGAGCAGTACTTC	CASSPGAGRSVEQYF
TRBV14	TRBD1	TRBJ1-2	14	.	TGTGCCAGCAGCCGAACAGGGGGCCACTATGGCTACACCTTC	CASSRTGGHYGYTF
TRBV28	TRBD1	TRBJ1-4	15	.	TGTGCCAGCAGTGAGGGGGCGGTCGCTCGCGAAAAACTGTTTTTT	CASSEGAVAREKLFF
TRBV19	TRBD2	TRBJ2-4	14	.	TGTGCCAGTAGTATCGCGGGAGTGGCAAACATTCAGTACTTC	CASSIAGVANIQYF
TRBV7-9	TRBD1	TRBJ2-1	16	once	TGTGCCAGCAGCTTAGGGGGACAGGGACGATACAATGAGCAGTTCTTC	CASSLGGQGRYNEQFF
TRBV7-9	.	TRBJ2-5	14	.	TGTGCCAGCAGCCCCTGGGGGGCCCAAGAGACCCAGTACTTC	CASSPWGAQETQYF
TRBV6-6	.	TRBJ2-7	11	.	TGTGCCAGCGCTGACCTGGTCGAGCAGTACTTC	CASADLVEQYF
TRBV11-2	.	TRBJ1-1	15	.	TGTGCCAGCAGCTTAGGGTTGGGCGCCGCCCTTGAAGCTTTCTTT	CASSLGLGAALEAFF
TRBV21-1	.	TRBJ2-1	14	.	TGTGCCAGCCCGAGGGAGTCATGGCCCTATGAGCAGTTCTTC	CASPRESWPYEQFF
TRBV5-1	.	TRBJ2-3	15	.	TGCGCCAGCAGCTCCTTCTTTGAGTTTTCATATACGCAGTATTTT	CASSSFFEFSYTQYF
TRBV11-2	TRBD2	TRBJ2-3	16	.	TGTGCCAGCAGCGCCGGACTAGCGGGGCGGGCAGATACGCAGTATTTT	CASSAGLAGRADTQYF
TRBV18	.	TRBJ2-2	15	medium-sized	TGTGCCAGCTCACCATCCCTTATAAACACCGGGGAGCTGTTTTTT	CASSPSLINTGELFF
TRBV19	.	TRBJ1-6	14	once	TGTGCCAGTGCCCGACAGGCCCAAGGTTCACCCCTCCACTTT	CASARQAQGSPLHF
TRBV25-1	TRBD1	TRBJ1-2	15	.	TGTGCCAGCAGTGACGGAGGGGGCGGGGGCTATGGCTACACCTTC	CASSDGGGGGYGYTF